The present T cell receptor beta chain was sequenced within a study of spatial heterogeneity in lung cancer. This clonotype was detected ten times or more. The CDR3 runs to 14 residues. V dropped 1 base and J dropped 4 bases, with 8 bases sitting between them. Time point specified: sample taken at primary tumor resection. Material for sequencing was whole RNA from tumor, nontumor lung or frozen PBMC, left unsorted. TCRdb redid the calling of the 5' RACE reads with MiXCR, one entry per CDR3 protein. Here the sample spans around 40,000 distinct CDR3 sequences, less than 6% being singletons. V gene TRBV12-3 or TRBV12-4 combines with J gene TRBJ1-5; unclear D gene. This clonotype was obtained from a male donor with early-stage non-small cell lung cancer. Sequenced material: PBMCs, taken at surgery. The chain's CDR3 is CASSLGLRNQPQHF. CDR3 coding DNA: TGTGCCAGCAGTTTAGGGCTGAGAAATCAGCCCCAGCATTTT.